This T cell receptor beta chain was profiled in a study of blood T cells in healthy people across ages (dated by TCRdb to 2014 to 2015). Broadly, across the study: In model experiments, template switching captured roughly one uniquely barcoded TCR beta cDNA molecule for every two T cells. Age-related changes in TCR beta repertoire diversity were measured in the study by deep sequencing normalized with unique cDNA molecular identifiers. The donors were split into four age groups: young (average 16 years), middle-aged (roughly 39), aged (approximately 59) and long-lived (roughly 86). To avoid experimental bias, donors of different ages were randomly spread across the sequencing lanes. The study analyzed two additional independent replicas of 1 million unique cDNA reads from the same blood draw for two donors, one aged 18 to 30 and one aged 80 or older.

Overall study results and their limits: Compared with the aged group, the long-lived group had more naive CD4+ T cells, fewer expanded clones and increased TCR diversity, a pattern suggesting age selection. Estimates of total diversity based on one million sequenced T cells were considered lower bounds and underestimates. Bulk unsorted PBMC profiling prevented conclusive comparison of naive and antigen-experienced compartments. The CMV infection status of donors was not known, potentially confounding age-related changes in expanded clonotypes. Observed TCR beta diversity per million T cells fell roughly linearly with age, and a significant reduction was already apparent by age roughly 40. Observed TCR beta diversity correlated strongly with the percentage of naive T cells measured by flow cytometry.

Reading from cysteine to phenylalanine, the CDR3 counts 20 amino acids. The only DNA kept is the CDR3, 60 bases in frame from the first base. CDR1 and CDR2 were assigned from the germline V gene (reference sequence) as MNHEY and SMNVEV. V is cut back by 4 bases and J by 3 bases, with 17 bases in the junction unmatched. Comments on this clonotype: Its antigen target is currently unknown. No much larger clonotype is one base removed from it; base qualities were not supplied.

The donors were about 40 Caucasian individuals from Russia, aged about 6 to 100 years, who were systemically healthy. Each donor gave ten milliliters of peripheral blood, drawn into EDTA-treated Vacutainer tubes. Ficoll-Paque density-gradient centrifugation was used to isolate PBMCs, with at least 7 million obtained per sample. Trizol reagent was used to extract total RNA from the PBMCs, yielding at least 5 micrograms per sample. For every donor, an aliquot of PBMCs went through flow cytometry to measure the percentages of naive CD45RAhigh/CD27high T cells. Library preparation used 5' RACE. TCRdb names Illumina HiSeq 2500 as the instrument used. A second PCR of roughly 6 to 11 cycles was run with a J-beta primer mix and a sample-barcoded 5' primer. Each TCR beta cDNA molecule received a unique molecular identifier from a template-switch 5' adaptor carrying 12 random nucleotides. Each sample yielded at least 2.5 million CDR3-containing paired-end reads. First-strand cDNA was synthesized from all RNA with the Mint cDNA synthesis kit, primed by a TRBC-specific oligonucleotide. Following uracil-DNA glycosylase treatment, a first 18-cycle PCR with universal primers M1SS and BC2_uni_R was performed on all cDNA. Per the source publication's procedure: For normalization, 1 million high-quality reads, each with a distinct molecular identifier, were randomly selected from each sample. Instead of being binned into consensus sequences, reads with shared molecular identifiers were discarded. MiTCR, run with a Q25 quality threshold and the strictest error-elimination algorithm, handled CDR3 identification, clonotype clustering and error correction. A nonparametric unseen species model with Euler transformation was used to estimate lower-bound total TCR beta diversity. TCRdb redid the processing of the public reads, applying fastp at Q25 and MiXCR, and retained in-frame beta chains. Rows merge per CDR3 protein into single entries with the most common DNA and genes. TCRdb, not the original authors, processed these V and J calls. For this sample the table gives some 800,000 distinct CDR3 sequences, of which about 42% were detected only once. Approximately 20% of the sample goes to the ten largest clones.

The sequenced sample consisted of blood. This TCR was sampled from a man aged 60 to 75 in good health. The chain is made from TRBV27 and TRBJ2-3; a stretch of 12 junction bases matches TRBD2. The nucleotide sequence is TGTGCCAGCAGTTCACCCCGGACTAGCGGGGCCCGGATTGGGACAGATACGCAGTATTTT. This translates into CASSSPRTSGARIGTDTQYF.